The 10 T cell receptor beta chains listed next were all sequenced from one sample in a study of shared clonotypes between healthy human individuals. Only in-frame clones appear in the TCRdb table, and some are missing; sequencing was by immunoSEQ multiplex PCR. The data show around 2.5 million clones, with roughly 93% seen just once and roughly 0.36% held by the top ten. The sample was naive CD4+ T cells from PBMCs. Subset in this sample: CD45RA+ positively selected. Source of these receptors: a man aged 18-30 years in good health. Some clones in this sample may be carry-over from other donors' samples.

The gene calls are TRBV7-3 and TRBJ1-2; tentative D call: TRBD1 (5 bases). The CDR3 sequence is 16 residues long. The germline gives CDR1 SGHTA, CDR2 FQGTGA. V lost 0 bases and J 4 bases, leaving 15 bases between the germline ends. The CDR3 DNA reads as TGTGCCAGCAGCTTAACACTATCCGGGGCGTCCTATGGCTACACCTTC. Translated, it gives CASSLTLSGASYGYTF.

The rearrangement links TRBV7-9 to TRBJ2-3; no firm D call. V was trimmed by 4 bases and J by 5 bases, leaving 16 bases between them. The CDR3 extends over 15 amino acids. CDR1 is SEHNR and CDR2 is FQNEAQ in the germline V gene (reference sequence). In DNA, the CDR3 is TGTGCCAGCAGCTCTCAGGCCTCCCGGAGAGATACGCAGTATTTT. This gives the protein CASSSQASRRDTQYF. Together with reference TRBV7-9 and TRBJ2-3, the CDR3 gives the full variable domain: DTGVSQNPRHKITKRGQNVTFRCDPISEHNRLYWYRQTLGQGPEFLTYFQNEAQLEKSRLLSDRFSAERPKGSFSTLEIQRTEQGDSAMYLCASSSQASRRDTQYFGPGTRLTVL.

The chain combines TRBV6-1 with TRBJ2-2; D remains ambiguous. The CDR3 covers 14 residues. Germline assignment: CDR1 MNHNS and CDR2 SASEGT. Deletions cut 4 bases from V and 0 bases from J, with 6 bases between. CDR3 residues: CASSVVANTGELFF. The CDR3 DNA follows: TGTGCCAGCAGTGTGGTAGCGAACACCGGGGAGCTGTTTTTT.

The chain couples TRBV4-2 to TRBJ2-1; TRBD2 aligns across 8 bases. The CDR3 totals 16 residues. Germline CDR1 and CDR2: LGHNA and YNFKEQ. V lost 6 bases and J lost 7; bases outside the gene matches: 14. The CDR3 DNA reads TGTGCCAGCAGATCGAGCGGGAGTGTAAGGGGGAATGAGCAGTTCTTC. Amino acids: CASRSSGSVRGNEQFF.

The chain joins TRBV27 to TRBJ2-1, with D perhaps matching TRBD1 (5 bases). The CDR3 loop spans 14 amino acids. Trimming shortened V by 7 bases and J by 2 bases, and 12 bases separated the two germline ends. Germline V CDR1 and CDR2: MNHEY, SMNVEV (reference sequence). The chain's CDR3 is CASTPQGTYNEQFF. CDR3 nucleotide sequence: TGTGCCAGCACCCCCCAGGGCACCTACAATGAGCAGTTCTTC.

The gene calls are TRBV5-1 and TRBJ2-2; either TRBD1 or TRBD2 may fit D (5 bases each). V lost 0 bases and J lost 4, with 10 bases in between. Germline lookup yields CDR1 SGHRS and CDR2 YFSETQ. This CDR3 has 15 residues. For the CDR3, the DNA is TGCGCCAGCAGCTTGGGGCCGGGGCCCACCGGGGAGCTGTTTTTT. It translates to CASSLGPGPTGELFF.

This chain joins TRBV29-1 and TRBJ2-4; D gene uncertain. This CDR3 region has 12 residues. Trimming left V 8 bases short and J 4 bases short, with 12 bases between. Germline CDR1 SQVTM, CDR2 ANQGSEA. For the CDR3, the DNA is TGCAGCCCCAGGCGGCTAAAAAACATTCAGTACTTC. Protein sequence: CSPRRLKNIQYF.

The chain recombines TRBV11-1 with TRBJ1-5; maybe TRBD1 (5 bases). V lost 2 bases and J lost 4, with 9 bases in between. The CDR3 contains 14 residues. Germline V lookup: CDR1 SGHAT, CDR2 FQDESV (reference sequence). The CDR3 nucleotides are TGTGCCAGCAGCTTACCGGGACCTAATCAGCCCCAGCATTTT. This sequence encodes CASSLPGPNQPQHF.

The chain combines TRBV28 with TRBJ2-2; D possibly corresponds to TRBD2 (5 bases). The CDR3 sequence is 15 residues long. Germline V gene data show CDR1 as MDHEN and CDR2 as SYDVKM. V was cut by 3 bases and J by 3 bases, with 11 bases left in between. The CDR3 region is CASSLGWRDTGELFF. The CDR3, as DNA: TGTGCCAGCAGTTTGGGTTGGCGGGACACCGGGGAGCTGTTTTTT.

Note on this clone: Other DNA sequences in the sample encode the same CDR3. CDR3 in DNA: TGTGCCAGCAGCTTAACCGTCAATCAGCCCCAGCATTTT. Protein: CASSLTVNQPQHF. V is TRBV7-3 and J is TRBJ1-5, with D uncertain. The CDR3 is made up of 13 amino acids. Germline V gives CDR1 SGHTA, CDR2 FQGTGA. Trimming took off 0 bases at V and 3 bases at J, with 3 bases between the two ends. Full variable domain (rest looked up from reference TRBV7-3 and TRBJ1-5): GAGVSQTPSNKVTEKGKYVELRCDPISGHTALYWYRQSLGQGPEFLIYFQGTGAADDSGLPNDRFFAVRPEGSVSTLKIQRTERGDSAVYLCASSLTVNQPQHFGDGTRLSIL.